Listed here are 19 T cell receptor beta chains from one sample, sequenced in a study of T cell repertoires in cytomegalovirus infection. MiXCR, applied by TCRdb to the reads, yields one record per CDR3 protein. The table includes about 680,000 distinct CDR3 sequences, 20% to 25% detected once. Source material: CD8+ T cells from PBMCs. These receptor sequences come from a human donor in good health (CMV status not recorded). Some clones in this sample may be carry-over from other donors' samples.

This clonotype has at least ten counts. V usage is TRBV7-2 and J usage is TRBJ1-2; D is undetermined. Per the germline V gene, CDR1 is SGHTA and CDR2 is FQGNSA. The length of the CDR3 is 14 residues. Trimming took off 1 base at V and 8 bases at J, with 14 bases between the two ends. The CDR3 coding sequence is TGTGCCAGCAGCTTAGGTCTTGGGGAAGGCGGCTACACCTTC. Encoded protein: CASSLGLGEGGYTF.

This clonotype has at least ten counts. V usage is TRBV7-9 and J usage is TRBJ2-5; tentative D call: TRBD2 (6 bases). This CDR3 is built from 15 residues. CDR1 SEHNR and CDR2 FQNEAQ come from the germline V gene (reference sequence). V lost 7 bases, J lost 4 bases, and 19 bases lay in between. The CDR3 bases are TGTGCCAGCACCGGGCTGCCGGGGGTACCAGAGACCCAGTACTTC. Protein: CASTGLPGVPETQYF.

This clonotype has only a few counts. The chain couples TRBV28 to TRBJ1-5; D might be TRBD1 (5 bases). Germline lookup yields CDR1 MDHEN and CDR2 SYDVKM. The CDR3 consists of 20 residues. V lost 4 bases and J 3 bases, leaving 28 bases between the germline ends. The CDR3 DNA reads TGTGCCAGCAGTTATGAATCCGCAGGGACCTTCCCAACCTTCAATCAGCCCCAGCATTTT. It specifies CASSYESAGTFPTFNQPQHF.

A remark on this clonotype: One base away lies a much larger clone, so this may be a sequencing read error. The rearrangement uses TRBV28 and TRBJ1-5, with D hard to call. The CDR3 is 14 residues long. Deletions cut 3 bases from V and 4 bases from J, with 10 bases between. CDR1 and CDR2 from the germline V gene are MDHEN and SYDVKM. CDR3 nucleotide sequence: TGTGCCAGCAGTTTGGTGAGGGAAAATCAGCCCCAGCATTTT. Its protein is CASSLVRENQPQHF.

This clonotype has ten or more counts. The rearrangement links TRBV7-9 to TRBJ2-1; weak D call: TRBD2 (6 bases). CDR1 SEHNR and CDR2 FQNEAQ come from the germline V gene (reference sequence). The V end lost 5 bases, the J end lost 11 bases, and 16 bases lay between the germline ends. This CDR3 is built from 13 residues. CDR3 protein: CASSLGLNDKQFF. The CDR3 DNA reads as TGTGCCAGCAGCCTAGGACTAAATGATAAGCAGTTCTTC.

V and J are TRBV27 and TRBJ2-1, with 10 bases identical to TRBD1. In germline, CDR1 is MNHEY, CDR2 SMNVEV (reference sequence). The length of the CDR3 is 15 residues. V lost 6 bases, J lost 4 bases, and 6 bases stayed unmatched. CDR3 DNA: TGTGCCAGCAGCTTAGCGGGACAGGGGTACAATGAGCAGTTCTTC. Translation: CASSLAGQGYNEQFF.

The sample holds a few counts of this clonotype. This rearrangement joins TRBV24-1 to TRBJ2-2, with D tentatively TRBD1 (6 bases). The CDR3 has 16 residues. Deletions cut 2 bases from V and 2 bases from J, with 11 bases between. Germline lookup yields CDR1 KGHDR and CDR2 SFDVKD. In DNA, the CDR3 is TGTGCCACCAGTGATTATCGGACAGTCAACACCGGGGAGCTGTTTTTT. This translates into CATSDYRTVNTGELFF.

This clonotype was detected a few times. In nucleotides, the CDR3 is TGCAGTGCTAGAGATCTTTTTTACAATGAGCAGTTCTTC. Translating it yields CSARDLFYNEQFF. V gene TRBV20-1 combines with J gene TRBJ2-1; D is undetermined. Germline lookup yields CDR1 DFQATT and CDR2 SNEGSKA (reference sequence). Trimming took off 0 bases at V and 4 bases at J, with 7 bases between the two ends. The CDR3 extends over 13 amino acids.

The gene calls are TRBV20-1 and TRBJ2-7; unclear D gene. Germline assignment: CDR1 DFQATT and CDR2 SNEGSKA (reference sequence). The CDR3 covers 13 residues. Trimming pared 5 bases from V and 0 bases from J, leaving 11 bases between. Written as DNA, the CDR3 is TGCAGTGCTCGCATTGCATCCTCCTACGAGCAGTACTTC. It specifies CSARIASSYEQYF.

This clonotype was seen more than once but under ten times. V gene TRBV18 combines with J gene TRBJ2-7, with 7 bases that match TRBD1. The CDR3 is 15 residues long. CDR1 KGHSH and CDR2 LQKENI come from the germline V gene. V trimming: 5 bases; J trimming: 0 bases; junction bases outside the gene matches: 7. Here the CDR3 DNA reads TGTGCCAGCTCATCGGCCGGGGACAGCTCCTACGAGCAGTACGTC. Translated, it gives CASSSAGDSSYEQYV.

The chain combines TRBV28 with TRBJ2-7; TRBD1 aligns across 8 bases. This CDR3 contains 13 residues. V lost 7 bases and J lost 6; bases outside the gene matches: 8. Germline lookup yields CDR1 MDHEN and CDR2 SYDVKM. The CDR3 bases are TGTGCCAGCACTTACAGCAGGGGGCGCGAGCAGTACTTC. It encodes CASTYSRGREQYF.

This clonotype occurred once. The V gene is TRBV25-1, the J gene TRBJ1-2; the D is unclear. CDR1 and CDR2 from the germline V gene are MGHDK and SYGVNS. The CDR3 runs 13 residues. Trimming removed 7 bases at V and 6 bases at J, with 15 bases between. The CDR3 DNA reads TGTGCCAGCAAACCAGATAACTATGATGGCTACACCTTC. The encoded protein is CASKPDNYDGYTF.

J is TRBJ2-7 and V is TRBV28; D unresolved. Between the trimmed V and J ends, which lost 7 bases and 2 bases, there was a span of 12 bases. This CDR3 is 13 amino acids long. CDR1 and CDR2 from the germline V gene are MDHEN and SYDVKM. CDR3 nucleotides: TGTGCCAGCAACTCCCGGCGACCCTACGAGCAGTACGTC. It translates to CASNSRRPYEQYV.

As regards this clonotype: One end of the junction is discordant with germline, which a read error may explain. For the CDR3, the DNA is TGTGCCAACAGCCAAGATTTCATGGGGTTCCACGAGCAGTACTTC. Translation gives CANSQDFMGFHEQYF. The V call is TRBV14, the J call TRBJ2-7, with D unclear. Germline V lookup: CDR1 SGHDN, CDR2 FVKESK. This CDR3 is 15 amino acids long.

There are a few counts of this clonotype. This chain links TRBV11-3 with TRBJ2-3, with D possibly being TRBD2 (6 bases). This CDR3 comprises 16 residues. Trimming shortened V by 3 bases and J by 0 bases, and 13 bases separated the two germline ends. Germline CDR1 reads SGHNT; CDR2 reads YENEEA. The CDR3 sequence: CASSFSAGPSTDTQYF. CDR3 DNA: TGTGCCAGCAGCTTCTCGGCGGGGCCTAGCACAGATACGCAGTATTTT.

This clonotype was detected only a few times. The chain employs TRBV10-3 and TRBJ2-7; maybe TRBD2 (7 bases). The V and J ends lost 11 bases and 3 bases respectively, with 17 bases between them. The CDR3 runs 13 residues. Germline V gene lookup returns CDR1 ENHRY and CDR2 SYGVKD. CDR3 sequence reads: CASEGGAHYEQYF. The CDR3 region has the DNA TGTGCCTCCGAGGGGGGGGCGCACTACGAGCAGTACTTC.

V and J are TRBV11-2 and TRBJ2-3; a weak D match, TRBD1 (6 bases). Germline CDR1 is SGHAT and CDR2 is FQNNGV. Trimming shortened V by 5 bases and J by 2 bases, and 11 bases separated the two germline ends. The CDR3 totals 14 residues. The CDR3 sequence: CASSQGQITDTQYF. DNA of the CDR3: TGTGCCAGCAGCCAAGGACAGATCACAGATACGCAGTATTTT.

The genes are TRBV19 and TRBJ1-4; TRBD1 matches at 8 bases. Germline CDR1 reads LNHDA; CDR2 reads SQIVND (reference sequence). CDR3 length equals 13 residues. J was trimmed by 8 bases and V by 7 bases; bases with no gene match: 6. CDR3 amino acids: CASNGDRSEKLFF. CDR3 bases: TGTGCCAGTAACGGGGACAGGTCGGAAAAACTGTTTTTT.

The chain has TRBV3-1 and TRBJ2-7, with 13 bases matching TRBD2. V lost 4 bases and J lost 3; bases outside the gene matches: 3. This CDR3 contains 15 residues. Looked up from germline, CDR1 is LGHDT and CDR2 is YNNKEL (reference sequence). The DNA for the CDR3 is TGTGCCAGCAGCCCCCGACTAGCGGGGGGCTACGAGCAGTACTTC. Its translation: CASSPRLAGGYEQYF.